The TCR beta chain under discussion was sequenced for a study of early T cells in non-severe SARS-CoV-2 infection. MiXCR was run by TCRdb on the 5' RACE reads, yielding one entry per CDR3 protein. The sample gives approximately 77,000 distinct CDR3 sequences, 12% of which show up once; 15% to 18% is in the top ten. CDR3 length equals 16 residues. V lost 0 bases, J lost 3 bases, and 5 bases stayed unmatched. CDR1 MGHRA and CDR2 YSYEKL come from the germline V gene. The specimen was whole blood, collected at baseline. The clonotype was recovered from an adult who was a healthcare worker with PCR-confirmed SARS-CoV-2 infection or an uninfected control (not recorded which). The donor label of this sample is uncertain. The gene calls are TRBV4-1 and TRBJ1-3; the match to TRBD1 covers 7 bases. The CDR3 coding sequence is TGCGCCAGCAGCCAAGAGACAGGGAATCTTGGAAACACCATATATTTT. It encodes CASSQETGNLGNTIYF.